This T cell receptor (beta chain) originates from a study of vaccination effects on CD4 cells after COVID-19. The CDR3 sequence is 13 residues long. V gave up 0 bases and J gave up 5 bases, with 8 bases separating them. Germline values: CDR1 SGHDT, CDR2 YYEEEE. ViraFEST assay sequencing came after antigen-specific CD4+ T cells were expanded with viral peptide pools. Culture lasted under 13 days before CD4+ T cell isolation. It was two doses of either the BNT162b2 or mRNA-1273 vaccine that participants received. A half-medium replacement with IL-2 medium was carried out on days 3 and 7. In this sample, this clone turned up once. Antigen unknown. Data came from immunoSEQ multiplex PCR; TCRdb stores just in-frame clones and leaves some out. Among almost 70,000 clones listed, about 74% were seen once.

The sequenced sample was CD4+ T cells from PBMCs cultured with HCoV-229E spike peptides, obtained after COVID-19 vaccination. This clonotype was sampled from a human donor who received a COVID-19 vaccine. The chain carries TRBV5-6 and TRBJ2-5; a possible D gene is TRBD1 (6 bases). The CDR3 bases are TGTGCCAGCAGCTTGGACAGGGATGAGACCCAGTACTTC. Protein product: CASSLDRDETQYF.